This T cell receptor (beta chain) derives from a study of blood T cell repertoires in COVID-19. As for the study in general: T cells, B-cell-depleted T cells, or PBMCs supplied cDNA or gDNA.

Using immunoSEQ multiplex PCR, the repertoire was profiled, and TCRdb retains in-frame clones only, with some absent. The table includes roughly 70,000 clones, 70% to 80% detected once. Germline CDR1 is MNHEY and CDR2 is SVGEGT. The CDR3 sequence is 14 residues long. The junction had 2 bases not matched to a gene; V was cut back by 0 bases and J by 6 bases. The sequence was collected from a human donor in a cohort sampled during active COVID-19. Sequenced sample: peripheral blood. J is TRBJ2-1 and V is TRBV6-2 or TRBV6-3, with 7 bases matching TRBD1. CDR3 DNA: TGTGCCAGCAGTTACTCACAGGGGAGCAATGAGCAGTTCTTC. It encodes CASSYSQGSNEQFF.